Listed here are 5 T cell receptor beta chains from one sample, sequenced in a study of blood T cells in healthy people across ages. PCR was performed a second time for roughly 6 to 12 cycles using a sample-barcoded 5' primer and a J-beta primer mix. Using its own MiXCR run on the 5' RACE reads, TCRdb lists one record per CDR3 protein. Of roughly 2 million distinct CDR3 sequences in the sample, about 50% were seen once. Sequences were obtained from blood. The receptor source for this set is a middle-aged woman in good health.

CDR3 loop: CSAREGQGGNEQFF. The CDR3 DNA reads as TGCAGTGCTAGAGAAGGACAGGGAGGAAATGAGCAGTTCTTC. The chain links TRBV20-1 to TRBJ2-1; TRBD1 aligns across 8 bases. V shed 0 bases and J 7 bases; nucleotides not matched to a gene: 5. From germline, CDR1 is DFQATT and CDR2 SNEGSKA (reference sequence). The CDR3 loop spans 14 amino acids.

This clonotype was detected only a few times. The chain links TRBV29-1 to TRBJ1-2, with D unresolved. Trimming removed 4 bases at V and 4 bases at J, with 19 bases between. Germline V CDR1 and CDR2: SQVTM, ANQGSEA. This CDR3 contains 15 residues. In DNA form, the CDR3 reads TGCAGCGTTGGTAAAGTCATCCTTGTTCGCTATGGCTACACCTTC. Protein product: CSVGKVILVRYGYTF. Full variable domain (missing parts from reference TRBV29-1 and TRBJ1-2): SAVISQKPSRDICQRGTSLTIQCQVDSQVTMMFWYRQQPGQSLTLIATANQGSEATYESGFVIDKFPISRPNLTFSTLTVSNMSPEDSSIYLCSVGKVILVRYGYTFGSGTRLTVV.

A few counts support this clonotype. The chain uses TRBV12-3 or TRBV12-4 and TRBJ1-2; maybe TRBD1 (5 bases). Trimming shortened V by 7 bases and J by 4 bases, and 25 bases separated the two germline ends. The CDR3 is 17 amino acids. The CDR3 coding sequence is TGTGCCAGCACCCCGCGTAGGGGAGGGTCGGATTCCTATGGCTACACCTTC. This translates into CASTPRRGGSDSYGYTF.

Written as DNA, the CDR3 is TGCAGTGCCTGGCCGGTGAACTATGGCTACACCTTC. It codes for CSAWPVNYGYTF. The V and J genes are TRBV20-1 and TRBJ1-2, with D unresolved. Trimming removed 6 bases from V and 2 bases from J, with 10 bases in between. Germline V gene lookup returns CDR1 DFQATT and CDR2 SNEGSKA (reference sequence). The CDR3 loop spans 12 amino acids.

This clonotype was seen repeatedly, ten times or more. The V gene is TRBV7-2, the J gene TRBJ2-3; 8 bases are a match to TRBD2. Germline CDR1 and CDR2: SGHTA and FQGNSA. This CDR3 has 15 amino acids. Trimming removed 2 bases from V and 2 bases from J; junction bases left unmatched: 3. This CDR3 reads CASSLSGGDTDTQYF. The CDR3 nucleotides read TGTGCCAGCAGCTTAAGCGGGGGTGACACAGATACGCAGTATTTT.